The T cell receptor (beta chain) under discussion was sequenced for a study of CD8 T cells in Susac syndrome. Random hexamers served to reverse transcribe about 0.45 to 1 ug RNA. TCRdb itself ran the immunoSEQ multiplex PCR reads through MiXCR, one entry per CDR3 protein. The sample lists about 120,000 distinct CDR3 sequences; approximately 94% were seen once. Germline V gene sequence: CDR1 SQVTM, CDR2 ANQGSEA. The CDR3 has 16 amino acids. The V end lost 5 bases, the J end lost 5 bases, and 23 bases lay between the germline ends. The V gene is TRBV29-1, the J gene TRBJ2-3; D gene uncertain. The sequence was collected from a human donor in good health. Sequencing input: CD4+ T cells from PBMCs. The CDR3 loop reads CSVNRAGTLPEDTQYF. For the CDR3, the DNA is TGCAGCGTTAATAGGGCAGGAACCCTCCCAGAAGATACGCAGTATTTT.